This T cell receptor (beta chain) appears in the sequencing data of a study of blood T cell repertoires in COVID-19. Profiled with immunoSEQ multiplex PCR; TCRdb holds only in-frame clones, not every one. The sample lists about 300,000 clones; about 85% were seen once. This CDR3 has 15 amino acids. Trimming took 5 bases from V and 8 from J, leaving 18 bases between them. Germline V gene sequence: CDR1 MDHEN, CDR2 SYDVKM. This chain links TRBV28 with TRBJ1-4, with D maybe TRBD1 (6 bases). The TCR sequence derives from a man younger than 35 with active or convalescent COVID-19. The source material was peripheral blood. The CDR3 is CASSNYRAAEEKLFF. The CDR3 DNA follows: TGTGCCAGCAGTAATTACAGGGCTGCGGAGGAAAAACTGTTTTTT. Looking up the rest from reference TRBV28 and TRBJ1-4 gives the full variable domain: DVKVTQSSRYLVKRTGEKVFLECVQDMDHENMFWYRQDPGLGLRLIYFSYDVKMKEKGDIPEGYSVSREKKERFSLILESASTNQTSMYLCASSNYRAAEEKLFFGSGTQLSVL.